This T cell receptor (beta chain) was recorded in a study of CXCR3-negative and CXCR3-positive naive CD8 T cells. Turning to the study itself: The libraries yielded about 135 million TRB reads, about 1.5 +/- 0.3 million each. Broader study findings: Memory CD8+ cells had much lower diversity, and both naive subsets had comparably high diversity. TRBV-TRBJ usage was alike in naive CXCR3-negative and CXCR3-positive cells but differed in memory cells.

UMI-labeled 5' RACE yielded the TRB cDNA libraries. TCRdb re-called the 5' RACE reads and shows each CDR3 protein once, DNA omitted. The listing contains 92,000 or so distinct CDR3 sequences. The germline V gene encodes CDR1 SQVTM and CDR2 ANQGSEA. This CDR3 region has 11 residues. With respect to this clonotype: As yet, its antigen is unknown.

The V and J genes are TRBV29-1 and TRBJ1-2. This sequence was found in a human donor in good health. Some clones in this sample may be carry-over from other donors' samples. Sequencing input: naive CXCR3- CD8+ T cells from blood. The subset here: CD45RO-CCR7+CD27+CD95- naive CD8+ T cells lacking CXCR3 (TNR3-). The CDR3 is CSVLADYGYTF.